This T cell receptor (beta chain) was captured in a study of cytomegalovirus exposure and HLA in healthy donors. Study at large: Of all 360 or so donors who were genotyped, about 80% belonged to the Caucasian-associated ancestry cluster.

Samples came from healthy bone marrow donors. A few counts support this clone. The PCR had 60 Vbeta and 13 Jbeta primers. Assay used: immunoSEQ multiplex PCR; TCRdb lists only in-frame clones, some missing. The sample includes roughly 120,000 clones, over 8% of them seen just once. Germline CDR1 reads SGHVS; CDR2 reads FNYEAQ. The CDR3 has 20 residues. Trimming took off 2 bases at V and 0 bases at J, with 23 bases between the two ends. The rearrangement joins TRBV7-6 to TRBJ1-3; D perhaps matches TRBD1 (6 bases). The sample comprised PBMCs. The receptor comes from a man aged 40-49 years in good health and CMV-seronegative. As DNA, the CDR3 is TGTGCCAGCAGCTTAAGCAGGGGCGAGCCCTCAATCCACTCTGGAAACACCATATATTTT. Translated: CASSLSRGEPSIHSGNTIYF.